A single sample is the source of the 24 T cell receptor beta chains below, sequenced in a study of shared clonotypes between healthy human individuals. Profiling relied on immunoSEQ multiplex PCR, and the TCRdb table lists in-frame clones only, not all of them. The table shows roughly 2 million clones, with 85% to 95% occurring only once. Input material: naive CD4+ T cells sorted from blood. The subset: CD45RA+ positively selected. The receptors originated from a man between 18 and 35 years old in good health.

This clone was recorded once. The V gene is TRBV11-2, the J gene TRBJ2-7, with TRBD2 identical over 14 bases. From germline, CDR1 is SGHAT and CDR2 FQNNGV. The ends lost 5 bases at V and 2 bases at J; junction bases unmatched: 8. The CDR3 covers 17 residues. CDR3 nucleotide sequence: TGTGCCAGCAGCCGACTAGCGGGGGGGCTTAGGACCTACGAGCAGTACTTC. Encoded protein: CASSRLAGGLRTYEQYF.

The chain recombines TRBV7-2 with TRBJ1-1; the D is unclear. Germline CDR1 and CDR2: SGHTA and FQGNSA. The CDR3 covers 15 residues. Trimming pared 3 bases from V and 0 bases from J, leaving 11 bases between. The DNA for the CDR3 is TGTGCCAGCAGCTTTCAGTCTCAGATGAACACTGAAGCTTTCTTT. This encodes CASSFQSQMNTEAFF.

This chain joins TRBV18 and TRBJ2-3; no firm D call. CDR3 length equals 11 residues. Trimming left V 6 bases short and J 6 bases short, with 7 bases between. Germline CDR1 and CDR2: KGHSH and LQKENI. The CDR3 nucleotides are TGTGCCAGCTCTAAGAGGGATACGCAGTATTTT. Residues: CASSKRDTQYF. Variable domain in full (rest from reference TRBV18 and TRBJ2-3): NAGVMQNPRHLVRRRGQEARLRCSPMKGHSHVYWYRQLPEEGLKFMVYLQKENIIDESGMPKERFSAEFPKEGPSILRIQQVVRGDSAAYFCASSKRDTQYFGPGTRLTVL.

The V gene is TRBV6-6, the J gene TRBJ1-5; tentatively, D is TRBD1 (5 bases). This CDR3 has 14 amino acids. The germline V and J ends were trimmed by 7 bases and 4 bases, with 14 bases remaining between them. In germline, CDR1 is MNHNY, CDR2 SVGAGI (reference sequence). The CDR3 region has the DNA TGTGCCAGCAAACGGGGGAAGGGGAATCAGCCCCAGCATTTT. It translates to CASKRGKGNQPQHF.

CDR3 in amino acids: CASSLAKTGRTEAFF. The CDR3 bases are TGTGCCAGCAGCTTGGCCAAAACAGGGCGGACTGAAGCTTTCTTT. The V and J genes are TRBV5-4 and TRBJ1-1; possible D gene TRBD1, 6 bases. CDR1 and CDR2 from the germline V gene are SGHNT and YYREEE (reference sequence). V lost 0 bases, J lost 5 bases, and 14 bases lay in between. The CDR3 contains 15 residues.

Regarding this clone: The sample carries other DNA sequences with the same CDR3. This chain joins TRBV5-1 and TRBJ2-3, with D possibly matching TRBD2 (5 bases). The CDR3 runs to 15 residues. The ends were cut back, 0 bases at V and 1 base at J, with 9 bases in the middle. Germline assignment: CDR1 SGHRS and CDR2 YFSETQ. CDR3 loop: CASSLGGLRTDTQYF. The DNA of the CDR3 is TGCGCCAGCAGCTTGGGTGGACTCCGCACAGATACGCAGTATTTT.

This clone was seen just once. In DNA, the CDR3 is TGTGCCATCAGCCGGGACCGGACCTACGAGCAGTACTTC. Amino acids: CAISRDRTYEQYF. The J gene is TRBJ2-7, the V gene TRBV10-3; tentatively, D is TRBD1 or TRBD2 (5 bases each). This CDR3 comprises 13 residues. Deletions cut 6 bases from V and 2 bases from J, with 11 bases between. Per germline, CDR1 ENHRY and CDR2 SYGVKD.

In DNA form, the CDR3 reads TGTGCCAGCAGGCGGATCCCGGGGCAGAACACTGAAGCTTTCTTT. Protein: CASRRIPGQNTEAFF. This sequence joins TRBV28 and TRBJ1-1; TRBD1 is a possible D gene (5 bases). The germline gives CDR1 MDHEN, CDR2 SYDVKM. The CDR3 totals 15 residues. V was shortened by 6 bases and J by 1 base, with 15 bases between the two germline ends.

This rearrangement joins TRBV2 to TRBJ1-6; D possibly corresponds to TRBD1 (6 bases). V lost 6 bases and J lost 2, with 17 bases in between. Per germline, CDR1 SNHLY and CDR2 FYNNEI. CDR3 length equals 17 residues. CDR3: CASRVTGTKAYNSPLHF. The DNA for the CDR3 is TGTGCCAGCAGGGTTACCGGGACAAAAGCCTATAATTCACCCCTCCACTTT.

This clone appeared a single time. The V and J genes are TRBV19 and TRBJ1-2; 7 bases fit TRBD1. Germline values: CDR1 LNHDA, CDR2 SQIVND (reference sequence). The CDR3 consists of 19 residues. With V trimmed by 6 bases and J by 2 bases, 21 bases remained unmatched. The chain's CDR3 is CASSPTKGAKVLVNYGYTF. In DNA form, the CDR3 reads TGTGCCAGTAGCCCAACGAAGGGGGCTAAGGTACTCGTGAACTATGGCTACACCTTC.

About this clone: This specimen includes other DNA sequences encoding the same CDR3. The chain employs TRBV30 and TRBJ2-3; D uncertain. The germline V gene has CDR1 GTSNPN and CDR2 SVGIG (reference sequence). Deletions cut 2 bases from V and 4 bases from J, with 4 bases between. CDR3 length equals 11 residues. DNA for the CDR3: TGTGCCTGGAGTCCCTCAGATACGCAGTATTTT. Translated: CAWSPSDTQYF.

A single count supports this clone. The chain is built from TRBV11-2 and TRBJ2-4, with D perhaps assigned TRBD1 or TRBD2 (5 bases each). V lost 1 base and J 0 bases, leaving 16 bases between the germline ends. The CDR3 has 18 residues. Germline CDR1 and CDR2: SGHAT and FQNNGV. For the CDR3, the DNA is TGTGCCAGCAGCTTAGTGGGACGGCCCTTAGGAGCCAAAAACATTCAGTACTTC. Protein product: CASSLVGRPLGAKNIQYF.

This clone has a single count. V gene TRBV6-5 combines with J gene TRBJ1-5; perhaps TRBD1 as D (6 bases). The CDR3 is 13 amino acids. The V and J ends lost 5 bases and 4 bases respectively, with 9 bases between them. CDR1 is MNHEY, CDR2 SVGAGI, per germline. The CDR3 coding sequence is TGTGCCAGCAGTCAACAGGGAAATCAGCCCCAGCATTTT. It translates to CASSQQGNQPQHF.

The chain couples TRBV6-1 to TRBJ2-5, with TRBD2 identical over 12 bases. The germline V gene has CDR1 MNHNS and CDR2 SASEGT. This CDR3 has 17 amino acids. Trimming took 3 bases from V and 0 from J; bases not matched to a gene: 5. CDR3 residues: CASSDRLAGGYQETQYF. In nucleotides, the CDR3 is TGTGCCAGCAGTGACCGCCTAGCGGGGGGGTACCAAGAGACCCAGTACTTC.

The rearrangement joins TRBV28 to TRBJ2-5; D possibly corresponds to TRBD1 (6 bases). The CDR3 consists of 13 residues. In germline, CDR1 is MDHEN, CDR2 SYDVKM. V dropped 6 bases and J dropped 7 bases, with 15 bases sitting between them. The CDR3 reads CASRRDRNWTQYF. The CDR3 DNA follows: TGTGCCAGCAGGCGTGACAGGAATTGGACCCAGTACTTC.

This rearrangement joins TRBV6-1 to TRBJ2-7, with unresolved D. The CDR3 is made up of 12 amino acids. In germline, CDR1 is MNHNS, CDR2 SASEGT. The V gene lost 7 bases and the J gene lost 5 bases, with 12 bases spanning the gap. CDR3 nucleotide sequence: TGTGCCAGCACCCCACGGGTACACGAGCAGTACTTC. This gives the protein CASTPRVHEQYF.

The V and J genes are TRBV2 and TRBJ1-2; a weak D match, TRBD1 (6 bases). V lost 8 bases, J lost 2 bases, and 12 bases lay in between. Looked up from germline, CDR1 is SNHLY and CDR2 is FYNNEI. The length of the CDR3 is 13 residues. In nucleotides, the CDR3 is TGTGCCAGCGGGTGGGGGCCCAACTATGGCTACACCTTC. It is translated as CASGWGPNYGYTF.

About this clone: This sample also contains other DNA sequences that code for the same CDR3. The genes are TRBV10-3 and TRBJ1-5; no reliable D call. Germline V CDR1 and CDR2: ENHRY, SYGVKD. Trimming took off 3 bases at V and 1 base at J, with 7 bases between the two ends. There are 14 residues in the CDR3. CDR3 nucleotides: TGTGCCATCAGTGAAAATGGGAGCAATCAGCCCCAGCATTTT. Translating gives CAISENGSNQPQHF.

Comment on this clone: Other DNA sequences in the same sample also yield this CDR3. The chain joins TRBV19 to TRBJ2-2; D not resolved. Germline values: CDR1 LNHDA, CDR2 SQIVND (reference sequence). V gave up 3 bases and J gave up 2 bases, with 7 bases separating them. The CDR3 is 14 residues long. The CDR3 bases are TGTGCCAGTAGTATTGGTGTCAACACCGGGGAGCTGTTTTTT. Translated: CASSIGVNTGELFF.

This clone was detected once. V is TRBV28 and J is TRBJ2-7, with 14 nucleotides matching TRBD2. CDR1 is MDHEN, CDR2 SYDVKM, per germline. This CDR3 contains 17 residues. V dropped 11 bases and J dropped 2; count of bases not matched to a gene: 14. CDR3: CAWRGLAGDQSAYEQYF. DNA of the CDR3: TGTGCCTGGAGGGGACTAGCGGGAGACCAATCGGCCTACGAGCAGTACTTC. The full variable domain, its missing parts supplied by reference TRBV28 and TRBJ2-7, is DVKVTQSSRYLVKRTGEKVFLECVQDMDHENMFWYRQDPGLGLRLIYFSYDVKMKEKGDIPEGYSVSREKKERFSLILESASTNQTSMYLCAWRGLAGDQSAYEQYFGPGTRLTVT.

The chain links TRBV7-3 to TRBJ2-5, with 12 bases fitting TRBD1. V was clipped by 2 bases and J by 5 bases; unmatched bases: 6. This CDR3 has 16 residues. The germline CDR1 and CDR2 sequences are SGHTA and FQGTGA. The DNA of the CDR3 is TGTGCCAGCAGCTTATCCTGGGACAGGGGGCTTGAGACCCAGTACTTC. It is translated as CASSLSWDRGLETQYF. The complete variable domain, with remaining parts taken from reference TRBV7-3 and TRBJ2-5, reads GAGVSQTPSNKVTEKGKYVELRCDPISGHTALYWYRQSLGQGPEFLIYFQGTGAADDSGLPNDRFFAVRPEGSVSTLKIQRTERGDSAVYLCASSLSWDRGLETQYFGPGTRLLVL.

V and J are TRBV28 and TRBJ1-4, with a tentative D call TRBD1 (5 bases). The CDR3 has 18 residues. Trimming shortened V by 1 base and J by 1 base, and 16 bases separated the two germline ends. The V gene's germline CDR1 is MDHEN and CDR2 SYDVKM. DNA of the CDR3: TGTGCCAGCAGTTTATTATGGCAGGGTGTTCGAACTAATGAAAAACTGTTTTTT. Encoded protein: CASSLLWQGVRTNEKLFF.

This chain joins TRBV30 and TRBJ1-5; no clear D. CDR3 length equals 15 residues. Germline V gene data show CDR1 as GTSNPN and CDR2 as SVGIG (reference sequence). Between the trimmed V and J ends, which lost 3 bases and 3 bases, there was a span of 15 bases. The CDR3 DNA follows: TGTGCCTGGAGCCCGTACGCGGGCATCAATCAGCCCCAGCATTTT. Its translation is CAWSPYAGINQPQHF.

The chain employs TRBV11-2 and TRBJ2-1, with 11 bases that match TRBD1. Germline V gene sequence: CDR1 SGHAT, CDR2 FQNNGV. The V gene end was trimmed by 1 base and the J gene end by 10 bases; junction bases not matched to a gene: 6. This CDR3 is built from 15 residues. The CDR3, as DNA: TGTGCCAGCAGCTTAGCCGGGACAGGGGGTGGCGAGCAGTTCTTC. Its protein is CASSLAGTGGGEQFF.